These 20 T cell receptor beta chains were sequenced from one sample in a study of cytomegalovirus exposure and HLA in healthy donors. PCR employed 60 Vbeta and 13 Jbeta primers. Sequencing was performed with immunoSEQ multiplex PCR; in TCRdb, only in-frame clones are kept and a portion is missing. The sample contains around 120,000 clones, over 70% of which appear only once. The sample taken for sequencing was PBMCs. These receptors all come from a woman aged 50 to 60 in good health and CMV-seropositive.

The CDR3: CSVHRGSETEAFF. CDR3 coding DNA: TGCAGCGTGCACAGGGGATCTGAGACTGAAGCTTTCTTT. The chain joins TRBV29-1 to TRBJ1-1, with 7 bases aligning to TRBD1. J was trimmed by 5 bases and V by 6 bases; bases with no gene match: 9. The germline V gene has CDR1 SQVTM and CDR2 ANQGSEA. There are 13 residues in the CDR3.

J is TRBJ2-5 and V is TRBV29-1, with TRBD1 identical over 9 bases. This CDR3 spans 15 amino acids. In germline, CDR1 is SQVTM, CDR2 ANQGSEA. The V segment lost 3 bases and the J segment 4 bases; nucleotides outside the gene matches: 9. CDR3 nucleotide sequence: TGCAGCGTTGACGGGGACAGGGTCGGGGGAGAGACCCAGTACTTC. It is translated as CSVDGDRVGGETQYF.

The chain recombines TRBV19 with TRBJ1-1; 10 nucleotides align to TRBD1. This CDR3 spans 16 amino acids. After removal of 5 bases from V and 2 bases from J, the junction contained 8 bases not matched to a gene. Per the germline V gene, CDR1 is LNHDA and CDR2 is SQIVND (reference sequence). The CDR3 DNA follows: TGTGCCAGTAGTGACCGGGACAGGGGATTTAACACTGAAGCTTTCTTT. Translation: CASSDRDRGFNTEAFF.

V is TRBV7-2 and J is TRBJ2-4; 8 bases are a match to TRBD1. Trimming cost V 6 bases and J 8 bases; bases outside gene matches: 6. The CDR3 contains 13 residues. From germline, CDR1 is SGHTA and CDR2 FQGNSA. For the CDR3, the DNA is TGTGCCAGCAGTCCGCAGGGGGCGGACATTCAGTACTTC. It translates to CASSPQGADIQYF. The full variable domain, its missing parts supplied by reference TRBV7-2 and TRBJ2-4, is GAGVSQSPSNKVTEKGKDVELRCDPISGHTALYWYRQSLGQGLEFLIYFQGNSAPDKSGLPSDRFSAERTGGSVSTLTIQRTQQEDSAVYLCASSPQGADIQYFGAGTRLSVL.

The chain links TRBV30 to TRBJ2-1; TRBD2 aligns across 7 bases. CDR1 and CDR2 from the germline V gene are GTSNPN and SVGIG (reference sequence). The CDR3 runs to 14 residues. Trimming cost V 3 bases and J 7 bases; bases outside gene matches: 9. The CDR3 loop reads CAWRDWTRKNEQFF. The CDR3 coding sequence is TGTGCCTGGAGGGATTGGACTAGAAAGAATGAGCAGTTCTTC.

This clone appeared a single time. The chain recombines TRBV6-1 with TRBJ2-6; TRBD1 might be the D (5 bases). Germline lookup yields CDR1 MNHNS and CDR2 SASEGT. The CDR3 loop spans 15 amino acids. The ends were cut back, 7 bases at V and 1 base at J, with 11 bases in the middle. CDR3 loop: CASTKQGSGANVLTF. CDR3 bases: TGTGCCAGCACCAAGCAGGGTTCTGGGGCCAACGTCCTGACTTTC.

The V call is TRBV7-8, the J call TRBJ2-1, with D perhaps TRBD1 (5 bases). Trimming cost V 4 bases and J 7 bases, with 20 bases left between them. The CDR3 length is 16 residues. CDR1 SGHVS and CDR2 FQNEAQ come from the germline V gene. The CDR3 loop is CASSSDSAALGNEQFF. The CDR3 coding sequence is TGTGCCAGCAGCTCTGACAGTGCTGCTTTGGGGAATGAGCAGTTCTTC.

This clone was recorded a few times. J is TRBJ2-7 and V is TRBV19; TRBD1 aligns across 11 bases. CDR1 is LNHDA, CDR2 SQIVND, per germline (reference sequence). V lost 5 bases to trimming and J lost 0 bases; unmatched junction nucleotides: 3. The CDR3 covers 15 residues. The CDR3 loop reads CASSLGTGGSYEQYF. The DNA for the CDR3 is TGTGCCAGTAGTTTAGGGACAGGGGGCTCCTACGAGCAGTACTTC.

This chain joins TRBV10-1 and TRBJ1-5; D not certain. CDR1 and CDR2 from the germline V gene are WNHNN and SYGVQD (reference sequence). V lost 2 bases, J lost 6 bases, and 8 bases lay in between. The CDR3 loop spans 13 amino acids. CDR3 in amino acids: CASSEELGQPQHF. DNA of the CDR3: TGCGCCAGCAGTGAGGAGCTAGGTCAGCCCCAGCATTTT.

CDR3 region: CASSRDLAGDSYEQYF. In nucleotides, the CDR3 is TGCGCCAGCAGCCGGGACTTGGCAGGCGACTCCTACGAGCAGTACTTC. This rearrangement joins TRBV4-3 to TRBJ2-7; a weak D match, TRBD2 (6 bases). There are 16 residues in the CDR3. The germline gives CDR1 LGHNA, CDR2 YSLEER. Trimming pared 4 bases from V and 0 bases from J, leaving 16 bases between.

This chain joins TRBV10-3 and TRBJ1-6; no firm D call. Trimming removed 6 bases from V and 7 bases from J, with 10 bases in between. Germline loops: CDR1 ENHRY, CDR2 SYGVKD. This CDR3 is 13 amino acids long. This CDR3 reads CAIRPNGNSPLHF. As DNA, the CDR3 is TGTGCCATCAGGCCGAACGGGAATTCACCCCTCCACTTT.

V and J are TRBV18 and TRBJ1-5; TRBD1 matches 8 bases. V was pared by 3 bases and J by 5 bases, with 6 bases of the junction left unmatched. Germline values: CDR1 KGHSH, CDR2 LQKENI. The CDR3 is made up of 15 amino acids. Here the CDR3 DNA reads TGTGCCAGCTCACCGCCAGGGGGCGCCGATCAGCCCCAGCATTTT. Translated, it gives CASSPPGGADQPQHF.

In this sample, this clone turned up once. The J gene is TRBJ1-2, the V gene TRBV5-1, with D tentatively TRBD1 (6 bases). The CDR3 contains 15 residues. Trimming took off 0 bases at V and 6 bases at J, with 15 bases between the two ends. The germline V gene encodes CDR1 SGHRS and CDR2 YFSETQ. CDR3 amino acids: CASSLEGRQVNGYTF. The CDR3 DNA reads as TGCGCCAGCAGCTTGGAAGGGCGACAGGTCAATGGCTACACCTTC.

The J gene is TRBJ2-1, the V gene TRBV19; D is possibly TRBD1 (6 bases). This CDR3 spans 13 amino acids. The V and J ends lost 3 bases and 7 bases respectively, with 10 bases between them. Germline V lookup: CDR1 LNHDA, CDR2 SQIVND (reference sequence). The chain's CDR3 is CASSINRANEQFF. Written as DNA, the CDR3 is TGTGCCAGTAGTATCAACAGGGCGAATGAGCAGTTCTTC. The whole variable domain, filled in from reference TRBV19 and TRBJ2-1, reads DGGITQSPKYLFRKEGQNVTLSCEQNLNHDAMYWYRQDPGQGLRLIYYSQIVNDFQKGDIAEGYSVSREKKESFPLTVTSAQKNPTAFYLCASSINRANEQFFGPGTRLTVL.

The gene calls are TRBV28 and TRBJ2-7; 8 nucleotides match TRBD2. Germline values: CDR1 MDHEN, CDR2 SYDVKM. V dropped 4 bases and J dropped 4; count of bases not matched to a gene: 12. This CDR3 spans 16 amino acids. CDR3 coding DNA: TGTGCCAGCAGTTCGTCCCACGTCCCGGGAGGGTACGAGCAGTACTTC. This codes for CASSSSHVPGGYEQYF.

V usage is TRBV9 and J usage is TRBJ2-6; D remains ambiguous. V lost 4 bases to trimming and J lost 0 bases, with 5 bases between them. This CDR3 has 14 amino acids. The germline V gene encodes CDR1 SGDLS and CDR2 YYNGEE. The CDR3 loop reads CASSLNSGANVLTF. CDR3 bases: TGTGCCAGCAGCCTTAACTCTGGGGCCAACGTCCTGACTTTC.

This sequence joins TRBV12-5 and TRBJ2-5, with D maybe TRBD2 (6 bases). The V and J ends lost 9 bases and 2 bases respectively, with 7 bases between them. Germline CDR1 and CDR2: LGHNT and FRNRAP. The CDR3 length is 11 residues. The CDR3 sequence: CASRGQETQYF. The CDR3 bases are TGTGCTAGCCGGGGGCAAGAGACCCAGTACTTC.

The chain uses TRBV7-9 and TRBJ1-4; D is unclear. This CDR3 spans 15 amino acids. V was cut by 1 base and J by 8 bases, with 14 bases left in between. Germline CDR1 SEHNR, CDR2 FQNEAQ (reference sequence). CDR3 in DNA: TGTGCCAGCAGCTTAGAGGTTGGAGGACGCGAAAAACTGTTTTTT. Amino acid sequence: CASSLEVGGREKLFF.

The CDR3 region has the DNA TGTGCCAGCGTACAAACTCAGGGGCGCTACGAGCAGTACTTC. It encodes CASVQTQGRYEQYF. The V and J genes are TRBV7-9 and TRBJ2-7, with D maybe TRBD1 (6 bases). This CDR3 is 14 amino acids long. Trimming removed 8 bases at V and 3 bases at J, with 17 bases between. Germline V gene lookup returns CDR1 SEHNR and CDR2 FQNEAQ (reference sequence). Drawing the rest from reference TRBV7-9 and TRBJ2-7, the complete variable domain is DTGVSQNPRHKITKRGQNVTFRCDPISEHNRLYWYRQTLGQGPEFLTYFQNEAQLEKSRLLSDRFSAERPKGSFSTLEIQRTEQGDSAMYLCASVQTQGRYEQYFGPGTRLTVT.

The chain employs TRBV18 and TRBJ1-2; tentatively, D is TRBD1 (6 bases). The V gene's germline CDR1 is KGHSH and CDR2 LQKENI. Trimming cost V 3 bases and J 1 base, with 12 bases left between them. CDR3 length: 15 residues. The CDR3 loop is CASSPRQELNYGYTF. As DNA, the CDR3 is TGTGCCAGCTCACCTCGACAGGAGCTTAACTATGGCTACACCTTC.